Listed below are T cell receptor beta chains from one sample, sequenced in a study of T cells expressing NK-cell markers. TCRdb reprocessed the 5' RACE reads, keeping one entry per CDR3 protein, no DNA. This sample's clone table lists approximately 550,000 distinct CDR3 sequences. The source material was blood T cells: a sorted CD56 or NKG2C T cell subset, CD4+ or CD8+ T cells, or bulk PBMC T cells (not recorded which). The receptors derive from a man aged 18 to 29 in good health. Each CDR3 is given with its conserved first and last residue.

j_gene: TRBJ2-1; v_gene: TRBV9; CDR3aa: CASSVGSNNEQFF
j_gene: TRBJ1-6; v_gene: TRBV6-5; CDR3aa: CASSYSNPRDREGPLHF
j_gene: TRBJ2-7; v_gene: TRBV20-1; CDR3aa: CSARDKVGSYEQYF
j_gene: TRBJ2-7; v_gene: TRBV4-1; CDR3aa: CASSQITSSDYEQYF
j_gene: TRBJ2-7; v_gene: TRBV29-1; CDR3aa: CSVGGVEPQYF
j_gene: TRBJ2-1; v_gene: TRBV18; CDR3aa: CASSPPRSAASYNEQFF
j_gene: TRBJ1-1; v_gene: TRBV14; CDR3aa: CASSHRDVWGTEAFF
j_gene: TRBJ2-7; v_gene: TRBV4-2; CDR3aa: CASSQEGLAGAVTEQYF
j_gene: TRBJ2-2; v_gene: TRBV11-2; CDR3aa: CASSYASGSGELFF
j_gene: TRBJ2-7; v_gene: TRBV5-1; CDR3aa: CASREGTVASYEQYF
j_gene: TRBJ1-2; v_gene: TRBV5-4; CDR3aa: CASSGARQGEDGYTF
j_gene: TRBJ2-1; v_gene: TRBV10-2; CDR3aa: CASSAASGSGSYNEQFF
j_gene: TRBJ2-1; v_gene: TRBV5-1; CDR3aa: CASSLIPASVPSYNEQFF
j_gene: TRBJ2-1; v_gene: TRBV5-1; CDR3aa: CASRQLAGGVLNEQFF
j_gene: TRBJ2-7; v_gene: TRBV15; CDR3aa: CATRPGRGGEQYF
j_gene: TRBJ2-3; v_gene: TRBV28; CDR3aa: CASSHQAATDTQYF
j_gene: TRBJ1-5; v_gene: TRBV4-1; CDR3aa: CASSQLGQGASYQPQHF
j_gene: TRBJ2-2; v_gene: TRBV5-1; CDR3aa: CASSVTGMNTGELFF
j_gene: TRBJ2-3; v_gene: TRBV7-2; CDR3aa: CASSLGGGSTYF
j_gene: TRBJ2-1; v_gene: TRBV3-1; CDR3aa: CASSQAQESYNEQFF
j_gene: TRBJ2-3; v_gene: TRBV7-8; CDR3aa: CASSLGGGGRAPDTQYF
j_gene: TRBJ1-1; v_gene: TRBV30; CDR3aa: CAWSDPVEAFF
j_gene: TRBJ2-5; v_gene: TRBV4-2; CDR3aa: CASSQFEAAGGGETQYF
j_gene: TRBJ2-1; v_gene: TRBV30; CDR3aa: CAWSERVDNEQFF
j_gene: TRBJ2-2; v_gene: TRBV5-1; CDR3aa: CASSFSAGQTVSGRTGELFF
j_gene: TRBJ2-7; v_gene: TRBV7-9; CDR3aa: CASRGVSYEQYF
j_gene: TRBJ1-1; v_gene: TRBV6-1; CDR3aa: CASHRDFGAEAFF
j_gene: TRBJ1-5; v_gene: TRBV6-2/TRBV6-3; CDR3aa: CASGQGLNQPQHF
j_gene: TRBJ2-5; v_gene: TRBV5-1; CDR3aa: CASSLLAGEGETQYF